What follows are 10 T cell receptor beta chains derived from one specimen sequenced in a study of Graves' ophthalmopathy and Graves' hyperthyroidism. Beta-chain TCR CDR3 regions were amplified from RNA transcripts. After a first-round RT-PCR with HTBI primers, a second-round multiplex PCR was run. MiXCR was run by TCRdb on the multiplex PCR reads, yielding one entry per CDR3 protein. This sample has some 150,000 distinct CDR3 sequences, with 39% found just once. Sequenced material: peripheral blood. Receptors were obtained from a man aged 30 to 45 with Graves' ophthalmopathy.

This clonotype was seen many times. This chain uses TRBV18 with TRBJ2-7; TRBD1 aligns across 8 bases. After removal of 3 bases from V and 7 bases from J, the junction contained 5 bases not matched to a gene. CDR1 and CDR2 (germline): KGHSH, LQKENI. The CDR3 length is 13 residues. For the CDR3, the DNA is TGTGCCAGCTCACCCCTGGGGGACAGGGAGCAGTACTTC. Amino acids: CASSPLGDREQYF.

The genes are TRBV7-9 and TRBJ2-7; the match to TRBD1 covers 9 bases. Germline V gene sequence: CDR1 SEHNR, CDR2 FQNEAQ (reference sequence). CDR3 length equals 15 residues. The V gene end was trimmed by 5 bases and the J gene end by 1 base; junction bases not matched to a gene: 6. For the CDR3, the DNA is TGTGCCAGCAGCCCTGGGACAGGGTGGTCCTACGAGCAGTACTTC. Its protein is CASSPGTGWSYEQYF.

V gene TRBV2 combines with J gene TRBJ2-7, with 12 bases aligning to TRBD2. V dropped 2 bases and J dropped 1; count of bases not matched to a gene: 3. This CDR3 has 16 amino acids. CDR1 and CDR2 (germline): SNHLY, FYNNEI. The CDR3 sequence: CASSELTSGGSYEQYF. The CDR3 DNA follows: TGTGCCAGCAGTGAATTGACTAGCGGGGGTTCCTACGAGCAGTACTTC.

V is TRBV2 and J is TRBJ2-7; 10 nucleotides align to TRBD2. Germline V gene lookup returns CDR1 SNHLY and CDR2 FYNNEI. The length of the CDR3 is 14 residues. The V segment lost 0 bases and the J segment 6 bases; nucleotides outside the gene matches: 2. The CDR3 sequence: CASSEARTSGEQYF. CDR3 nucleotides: TGTGCCAGCAGTGAAGCGAGGACTAGCGGCGAGCAGTACTTC.

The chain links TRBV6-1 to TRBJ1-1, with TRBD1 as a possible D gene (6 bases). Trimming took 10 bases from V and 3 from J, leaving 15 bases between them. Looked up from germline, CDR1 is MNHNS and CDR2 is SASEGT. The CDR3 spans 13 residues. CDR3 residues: CATRWGADTEAFF. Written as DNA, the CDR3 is TGTGCCACCCGCTGGGGGGCAGACACTGAAGCTTTCTTT.

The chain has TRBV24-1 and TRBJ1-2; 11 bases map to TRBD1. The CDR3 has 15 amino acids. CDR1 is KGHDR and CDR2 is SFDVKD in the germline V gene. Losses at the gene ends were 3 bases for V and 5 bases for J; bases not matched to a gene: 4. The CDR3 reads CATSDTGQGAYGYTF. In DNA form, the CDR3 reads TGTGCCACCAGTGATACCGGACAGGGGGCTTATGGCTACACCTTC.

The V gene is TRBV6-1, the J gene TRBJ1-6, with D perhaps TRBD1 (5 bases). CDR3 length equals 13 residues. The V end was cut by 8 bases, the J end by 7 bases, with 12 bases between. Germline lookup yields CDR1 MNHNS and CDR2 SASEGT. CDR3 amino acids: CASSQGVNSPLHF. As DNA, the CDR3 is TGTGCCAGCTCCCAAGGGGTAAATTCACCCCTCCACTTT.

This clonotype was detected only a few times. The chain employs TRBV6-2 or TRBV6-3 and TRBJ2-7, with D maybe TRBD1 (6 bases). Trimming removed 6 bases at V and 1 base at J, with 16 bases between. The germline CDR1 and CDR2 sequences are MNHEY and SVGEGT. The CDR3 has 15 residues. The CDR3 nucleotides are TGTGCCAGCAGCTCCTACAGGGTGAGGTCCTACGAGCAGTACTTC. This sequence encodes CASSSYRVRSYEQYF.

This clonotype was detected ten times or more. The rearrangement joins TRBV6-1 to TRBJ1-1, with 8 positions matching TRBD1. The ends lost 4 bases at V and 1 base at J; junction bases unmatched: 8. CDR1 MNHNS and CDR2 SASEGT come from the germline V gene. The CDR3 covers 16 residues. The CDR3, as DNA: TGTGCCAGCAGTGTCACAGGGGGACTATGGAACACTGAAGCTTTCTTT. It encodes CASSVTGGLWNTEAFF.

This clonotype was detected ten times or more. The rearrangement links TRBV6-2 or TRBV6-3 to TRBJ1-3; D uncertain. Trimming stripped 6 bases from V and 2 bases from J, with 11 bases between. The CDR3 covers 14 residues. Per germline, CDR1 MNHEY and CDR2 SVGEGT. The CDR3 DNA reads TGTGCCAGCAGATCCGGATGGGCTGGAAACACCATATATTTT. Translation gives CASRSGWAGNTIYF.